The 11 T cell receptor beta chains presented below share a single source sample, sequenced in a study of blood T cell repertoires in COVID-19. TCRdb's table, derived via immunoSEQ multiplex PCR, lists solely in-frame clones and lacks some. The sample yields a few hundred thousand clones, more than 70% seen once. Sequencing was carried out using peripheral blood. These receptors were collected from a man older than 75 with acute or convalescent COVID-19.

The sample holds one count of this clone. The chain joins TRBV15 to TRBJ1-1, with 10 bases aligning to TRBD1. With V trimmed by 3 bases and J by 5 bases, 9 bases remained unmatched. The germline V gene has CDR1 LNHNV and CDR2 YYDKDF (reference sequence). CDR3 length: 16 amino acids. The CDR3 loop reads CATSRPGGQGSTEAFF. The CDR3 nucleotides read TGTGCCACCAGCAGGCCCGGGGGACAGGGGTCGACTGAAGCTTTCTTT.

The sample holds a few counts of this clone. V gene TRBV19 combines with J gene TRBJ1-1; D remains ambiguous. Germline CDR1 LNHDA, CDR2 SQIVND (reference sequence). The CDR3 length is 15 residues. V was trimmed by 3 bases and J by 1 base, leaving 12 bases between them. CDR3 coding DNA: TGTGCCAGTAGTATGTCGACACGCTCGAACACTGAAGCTTTCTTT. It yields the protein CASSMSTRSNTEAFF.

The rearrangement links TRBV18 to TRBJ2-7, with D possibly TRBD2 on 7 matching bases. The V and J ends lost 3 bases and 7 bases respectively, with 31 bases between them. The CDR3 totals 19 residues. Germline lookup yields CDR1 KGHSH and CDR2 LQKENI. In DNA form, the CDR3 reads TGTGCCAGCTCACCGACCTCCCCGGGTCAAGGGGCGGGGGCTGGGGAGCAGTACTTC. This encodes CASSPTSPGQGAGAGEQYF. The complete variable domain, with remaining parts taken from reference TRBV18 and TRBJ2-7, reads NAGVMQNPRHLVRRRGQEARLRCSPMKGHSHVYWYRQLPEEGLKFMVYLQKENIIDESGMPKERFSAEFPKEGPSILRIQQVVRGDSAAYFCASSPTSPGQGAGAGEQYFGPGTRLTVT.

This chain uses TRBV21-1 with TRBJ2-7; TRBD2 is the table's D call and was not checked against the DNA. TRBV21-1 is described as a pseudogene. The CDR3 is 12 amino acids. The CDR3 spells CASSGTRYEQYF. The CDR3 coding sequence is TGTGCCAGTTCCGGGACTAGATACGAGCAGTACTTC.

The V call is TRBV18, the J call TRBJ1-1, with D tentatively TRBD1 (6 bases). Germline lookup yields CDR1 KGHSH and CDR2 LQKENI. This CDR3 is 17 amino acids long. Trimming took off 0 bases at V and 5 bases at J, with 19 bases between the two ends. The CDR3 loop reads CASSPPYQGSIWTEAFF. CDR3 in DNA: TGTGCCAGCTCACCACCCTATCAGGGGTCCATATGGACTGAAGCTTTCTTT.

The CDR3 is CASSPQGAANEKLFF. The CDR3 DNA sequence: TGTGCCAGCTCACCGCAGGGGGCGGCTAATGAAAAACTGTTTTTT. This sequence joins TRBV18 and TRBJ1-4, with TRBD1 matching 8 bases. Germline CDR1 KGHSH, CDR2 LQKENI. CDR3 length equals 15 residues. After removal of 3 bases from V and 3 bases from J, the junction contained 3 bases not matched to a gene. The whole variable domain, remainder taken from reference TRBV18 and TRBJ1-4, is NAGVMQNPRHLVRRRGQEARLRCSPMKGHSHVYWYRQLPEEGLKFMVYLQKENIIDESGMPKERFSAEFPKEGPSILRIQQVVRGDSAAYFCASSPQGAANEKLFFGSGTQLSVL.

The chain couples TRBV3-1 (or the pseudogene TRBV3-2) to TRBJ1-6, with TRBD1 matching over 7 bases. J was trimmed by 7 bases and V by 5 bases; bases with no gene match: 2. This CDR3 spans 13 amino acids. Germline CDR1 LGHDT, CDR2 YNNKEL (reference sequence). The CDR3 region has the DNA TGTGCCAGCAGCGTGGGACAGAATTCACCCCTCCACTTT. Amino acids: CASSVGQNSPLHF.

This chain joins TRBV3-1 (or the pseudogene TRBV3-2) and TRBJ2-1, with TRBD2 as a possible D gene (5 bases). The V gene's germline CDR1 is LGHDT and CDR2 YNNKEL (reference sequence). The germline V and J ends were trimmed by 0 bases and 3 bases, with 15 bases remaining between them. The CDR3 is made up of 17 amino acids. This CDR3 reads CASSQDSGRRLYNEQFF. The CDR3 nucleotides read TGTGCCAGCAGCCAAGACTCGGGAAGGCGCCTCTACAATGAGCAGTTCTTC.

The rearrangement uses TRBV28 and TRBJ1-5, with 7 bases fitting TRBD1. The germline V gene has CDR1 MDHEN and CDR2 SYDVKM. This CDR3 contains 13 residues. Losses at the gene ends were 9 bases for V and 6 bases for J; bases not matched to a gene: 8. The CDR3 sequence: CASIDRVGQPQHF. As DNA, the CDR3 is TGTGCCAGTATAGACAGGGTGGGTCAGCCCCAGCATTTT.

J is TRBJ2-7 and V is TRBV25-1; D is ambiguous. The CDR3 contains 15 residues. Germline lookup yields CDR1 MGHDK and CDR2 SYGVNS. The V end was cut by 4 bases, the J end by 1 base, with 14 bases between. Here the CDR3 DNA reads TGTGCCAGCAGTGCCTCCGGGTCCCTTTCCTACGAGCAGTACTTC. Its protein product is CASSASGSLSYEQYF.

This clone was observed a single time. This chain uses TRBV18 with TRBJ1-5, with TRBD1 as a possible D gene (5 bases). V was clipped by 3 bases and J by 7 bases, with 13 bases between them. This CDR3 has 14 residues. Germline lookup yields CDR1 KGHSH and CDR2 LQKENI. The CDR3 sequence is CASSPADRGQPQHF. The CDR3 DNA sequence: TGTGCCAGCTCACCGGCCGACAGAGGCCAGCCCCAGCATTTT.